A single sample gave rise to the 18 T cell receptor beta chains below, sequenced in a study of T cells and Merkel cell carcinoma outcomes. Data came from immunoSEQ multiplex PCR; TCRdb stores just in-frame clones and leaves some out. The sample yields about 6,700 clones, about 90% seen once. Sequencing was performed on tumor tissue from Merkel cell carcinoma. The receptors here all came from a human donor with Merkel cell carcinoma.

The V gene is TRBV9, the J gene TRBJ2-1, with D maybe TRBD1 (6 bases). From germline, CDR1 is SGDLS and CDR2 YYNGEE. CDR3 size: 13 residues. V gave up 7 bases and J gave up 1 base, with 9 bases separating them. The CDR3 region is CASARGSYNEQFF. CDR3 DNA: TGTGCCAGCGCCAGGGGTTCCTACAATGAGCAGTTCTTC.

The chain recombines TRBV6-5 with TRBJ1-5; D gene uncertain. The CDR3 is 15 residues long. The germline V gene encodes CDR1 MNHEY and CDR2 SVGAGI. Trimming pared 2 bases from V and 1 base from J, leaving 9 bases between. In nucleotides, the CDR3 is TGTGCCAGCAGTTACGGCAGCGGGAGCAATCAGCCCCAGCATTTT. Translation: CASSYGSGSNQPQHF.

The chain recombines TRBV5-1 with TRBJ1-1; D may be TRBD1 (5 bases). V was cut by 4 bases and J by 5 bases, with 15 bases left in between. Looked up from germline, CDR1 is SGHRS and CDR2 is YFSETQ. This CDR3 contains 14 residues. In nucleotides, the CDR3 is TGCGCCAGCAGCCGGGGGACGGAGGGGACTGAAGCTTTCTTT. This gives the protein CASSRGTEGTEAFF.

The V gene is TRBV29-1, the J gene TRBJ1-1, with D tentatively TRBD1 (6 bases). Trimming shortened V by 0 bases and J by 11 bases, and 19 bases separated the two germline ends. CDR3 length equals 14 residues. Germline lookup yields CDR1 SQVTM and CDR2 ANQGSEA. The DNA of the CDR3 is TGCAGCGTTGAAGACCTAACGGGTGGGGGCAGGGCTTTCTTT. Amino acids: CSVEDLTGGGRAFF.

The chain joins TRBV7-2 to TRBJ1-4; TRBD1 matches at 7 bases. The CDR3 has 16 amino acids. Germline V gene sequence: CDR1 SGHTA, CDR2 FQGNSA. Germline trimming cut 5 bases from V and 2 bases from J; bases unmatched to any gene: 8. The CDR3 loop reads CASSPRTGLTNEKLFF. For the CDR3, the DNA is TGTGCCAGCAGCCCCAGGACAGGCCTCACTAATGAAAAACTGTTTTTT. Combining the CDR3 with reference TRBV7-2 and TRBJ1-4 gives the whole variable domain GAGVSQSPSNKVTEKGKDVELRCDPISGHTALYWYRQSLGQGLEFLIYFQGNSAPDKSGLPSDRFSAERTGGSVSTLTIQRTQQEDSAVYLCASSPRTGLTNEKLFFGSGTQLSVL.

The chain combines TRBV7-2 with TRBJ2-3; either TRBD1 or TRBD2 may fit D (7 bases each). This CDR3 is built from 13 residues. The germline CDR1 and CDR2 sequences are SGHTA and FQGNSA. Between the trimmed V and J ends, which lost 5 bases and 6 bases, there was a span of 12 bases. The CDR3 region is CASSARGGDTQYF. In DNA form, the CDR3 reads TGTGCCAGCAGCGCCAGGGGGGGGGATACGCAGTATTTT.

This chain uses TRBV7-2 with TRBJ1-4; the D is unclear. The V end lost 4 bases, the J end lost 8 bases, and 17 bases lay between the germline ends. Germline V gene lookup returns CDR1 SGHTA and CDR2 FQGNSA. CDR3 size: 15 residues. This CDR3 reads CASSSERRRGEKLFF. The CDR3 DNA reads TGTGCCAGCAGCTCAGAAAGGAGGCGAGGGGAAAAACTGTTTTTT.

The table lists this clone with a few counts. This chain connects TRBV2 to TRBJ2-1, with 11 bases aligning to TRBD1. CDR3 length: 14 residues. From germline, CDR1 is SNHLY and CDR2 FYNNEI. V lost 7 bases to trimming and J lost 9 bases; unmatched junction nucleotides: 8. The DNA of the CDR3 is TGTGCCAGCACCCTGGGACAGGGGGTCGGTGAGCAGTTCTTC. Encoded protein: CASTLGQGVGEQFF. The full variable domain, in which reference TRBV2 and TRBJ2-1 provide the parts outside the CDR3, is EPEVTQTPSHQVTQMGQEVILRCVPISNHLYFYWYRQILGQKVEFLVSFYNNEISEKSEIFDDQFSVERPDGSNFTLKIRSTKLEDSAMYFCASTLGQGVGEQFFGPGTRLTVL.

The chain employs TRBV5-4 and TRBJ2-7; the match to TRBD1 covers 8 bases. The V gene's germline CDR1 is SGHNT and CDR2 YYREEE (reference sequence). The CDR3 totals 13 residues. The ends lost 5 bases at V and 7 bases at J; junction bases unmatched: 8. The CDR3 DNA sequence: TGTGCCAGCAGTTACTGGACAGGGAATGAGCAGTACTTC. Protein product: CASSYWTGNEQYF.

The chain recombines TRBV6-6 with TRBJ2-7, with 7 bases aligning to TRBD1. Unmatched junction bases numbered 5, after V lost 5 bases and J lost 4 bases. The CDR3 has 13 residues. Germline loops: CDR1 MNHNY, CDR2 SVGAGI (reference sequence). This CDR3 reads CASSTPDRYEQYV. CDR3 in DNA: TGTGCCAGCAGTACCCCGGACAGGTACGAGCAGTACGTC.

The CDR3 sequence: CASSSLTGASYYGYTF. As DNA, the CDR3 is TGTGCCAGCAGCTCCTTAACAGGGGCTTCATACTATGGCTACACCTTC. The V call is TRBV11-2, the J call TRBJ1-2; 7 bases agree with TRBD1. Germline CDR1 SGHAT, CDR2 FQNNGV. Germline trimming cut 4 bases from V and 3 bases from J; bases unmatched to any gene: 11. The CDR3 covers 16 residues. Looking up the rest from reference TRBV11-2 and TRBJ1-2 gives the full variable domain: EAGVAQSPRYKIIEKRQSVAFWCNPISGHATLYWYQQILGQGPKLLIQFQNNGVVDDSQLPKDRFSAERLKGVDSTLKIQPAKLEDSAVYLCASSSLTGASYYGYTFGSGTRLTVV.

CDR3 nucleotide sequence: TGTGCCAGCAGCGACTCTAGCGGGGGGGCCAAAACGCAGTATTTT. Translated, it gives CASSDSSGGAKTQYF. The rearrangement joins TRBV9 to TRBJ2-3, with 12 bases identical to TRBD2. The CDR3 covers 15 residues. The trim removed 3 bases at V and 9 bases at J, leaving 8 bases unmatched. CDR1 is SGDLS, CDR2 YYNGEE, per germline.

This clone was seen only once. The genes are TRBV5-4 and TRBJ1-5; D call uncertain. This CDR3 spans 13 amino acids. CDR1 is SGHNT, CDR2 YYREEE, per germline (reference sequence). V lost 0 bases and J lost 4, with 5 bases in between. This CDR3 is CASSLGVNQPQHF. CDR3 sequence (DNA): TGTGCCAGCAGCTTGGGGGTAAATCAGCCCCAGCATTTT.

V is TRBV5-5 and J is TRBJ1-5; TRBD1 matches 9 bases. There are 15 residues in the CDR3. Germline V lookup: CDR1 SGHKS, CDR2 YYEKEE (reference sequence). V was clipped by 4 bases and J by 4 bases; unmatched bases: 6. The CDR3 protein is CASSRTGDRNQPQHF. The CDR3 DNA reads as TGTGCCAGCAGCAGGACAGGGGATCGGAATCAGCCCCAGCATTTT.

The V call is TRBV27, the J call TRBJ1-1; D is undetermined. Deletions cut 8 bases from V and 1 base from J, with 14 bases between. Germline-derived CDR1 and CDR2 are MNHEY and SMNVEV (reference sequence). The CDR3 consists of 14 residues. CDR3 bases: TGTGCCAGCTGGTCCCGGGAGGGGAACACTGAAGCTTTCTTT. Encoded protein: CASWSREGNTEAFF.

This chain uses TRBV19 with TRBJ2-7; D might be TRBD2 (5 bases). Trimming cost V 6 bases and J 0 bases, with 6 bases left between them. CDR3 length: 12 residues. The germline V gene encodes CDR1 LNHDA and CDR2 SQIVND (reference sequence). The CDR3 DNA is TGTGCCAGTAGACGGGGCTCCTACGAGCAGTACTTC. Its protein is CASRRGSYEQYF.

V and J are TRBV29-1 and TRBJ2-2; 11 nucleotides align to TRBD1. The V gene's germline CDR1 is SQVTM and CDR2 ANQGSEA. V trimming: 7 bases; J trimming: 4 bases; junction bases outside the gene matches: 11. The CDR3 runs 16 residues. DNA for the CDR3: TGCAGCGCCGACACAGGGACAGGGGGTTCCACCGGGGAGCTGTTTTTT. Its translation: CSADTGTGGSTGELFF.

This clone was observed once. This chain uses TRBV27 with TRBJ1-2; D call uncertain. The CDR3 runs 15 residues. V shed 0 bases and J shed 2 bases, with 10 bases lying between them. The V gene's germline CDR1 is MNHEY and CDR2 SMNVEV (reference sequence). The CDR3 bases are TGTGCCAGCAGTTTATCCAGGACGGAGAACTATGGCTACACCTTC. Translation: CASSLSRTENYGYTF.